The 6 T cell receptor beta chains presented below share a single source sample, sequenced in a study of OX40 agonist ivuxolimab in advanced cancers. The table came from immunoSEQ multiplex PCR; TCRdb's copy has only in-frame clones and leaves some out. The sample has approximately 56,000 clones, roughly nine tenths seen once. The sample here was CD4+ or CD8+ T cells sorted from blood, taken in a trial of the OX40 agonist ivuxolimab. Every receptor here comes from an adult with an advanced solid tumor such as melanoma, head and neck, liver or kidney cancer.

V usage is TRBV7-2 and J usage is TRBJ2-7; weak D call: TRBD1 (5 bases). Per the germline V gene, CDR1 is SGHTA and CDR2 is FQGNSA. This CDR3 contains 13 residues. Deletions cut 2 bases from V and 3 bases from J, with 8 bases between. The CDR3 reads CASSLLQGYEQYF. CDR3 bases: TGTGCCAGCAGCTTACTTCAGGGCTACGAGCAGTACTTC.

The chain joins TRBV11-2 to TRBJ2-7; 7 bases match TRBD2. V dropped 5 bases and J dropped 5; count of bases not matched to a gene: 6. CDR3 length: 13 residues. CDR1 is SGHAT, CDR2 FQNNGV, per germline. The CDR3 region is CASSLTRGDEQYF. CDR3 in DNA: TGTGCCAGCAGCCTTACCCGGGGGGACGAGCAGTACTTC.

In nucleotides, the CDR3 is TGTGCCAGCACCCAGGTCGCAACTAATGAAAAACTGTTTTTT. This encodes CASTQVATNEKLFF. This chain links TRBV2 with TRBJ1-4; the D is unclear. Per germline, CDR1 SNHLY and CDR2 FYNNEI. This CDR3 is built from 14 residues. The V end lost 7 bases, the J end lost 0 bases, and 9 bases lay between the germline ends.

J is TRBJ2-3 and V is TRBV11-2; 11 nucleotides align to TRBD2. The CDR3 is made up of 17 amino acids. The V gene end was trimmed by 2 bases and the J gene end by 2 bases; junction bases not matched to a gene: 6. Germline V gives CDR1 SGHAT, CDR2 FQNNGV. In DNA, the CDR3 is TGTGCCAGCAGCTTACCCGTAGCGGGGGGGCCCACAGATACGCAGTATTTT. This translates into CASSLPVAGGPTDTQYF.

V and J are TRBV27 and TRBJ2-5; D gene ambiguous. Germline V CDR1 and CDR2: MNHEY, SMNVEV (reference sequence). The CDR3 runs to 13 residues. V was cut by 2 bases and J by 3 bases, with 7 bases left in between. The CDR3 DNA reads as TGTGCCAGCAGTTTAGGGATGGAAGAGACCCAGTACTTC. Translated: CASSLGMEETQYF.

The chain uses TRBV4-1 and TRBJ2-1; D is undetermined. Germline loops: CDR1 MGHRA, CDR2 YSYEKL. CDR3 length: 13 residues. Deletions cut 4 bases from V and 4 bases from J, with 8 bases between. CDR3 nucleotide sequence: TGCGCCAGCAGCCTGGACCGATACAATGAGCAGTTCTTC. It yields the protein CASSLDRYNEQFF.